Given below is one T cell receptor beta chain in context. TCRdb recomputed calls from the 5' RACE reads with MiXCR, one row per CDR3 protein. The table lists under 900,000 distinct CDR3 sequences, 9% to 15% of them singletons. The entry originates in a study of identical twins. The CDR3 length is 13 residues. The V gene's germline CDR1 is DFQATT and CDR2 SNEGSKA (reference sequence). The V gene end was trimmed by 2 bases and the J gene end by 12 bases; junction bases not matched to a gene: 10. These records were also assigned to another study, of yellow fever vaccine responses in identical twins.

The sequenced sample consisted of PBMCs. This rearrangement joins TRBV20-1 to TRBJ2-5; 9 nucleotides match TRBD2. This sequence was found in a woman aged 18-29 years in good health. DNA for the CDR3: TGCAGTGCTAGACAAGTAGCGGGAGCGAACGAGTACTTC. As protein: CSARQVAGANEYF.